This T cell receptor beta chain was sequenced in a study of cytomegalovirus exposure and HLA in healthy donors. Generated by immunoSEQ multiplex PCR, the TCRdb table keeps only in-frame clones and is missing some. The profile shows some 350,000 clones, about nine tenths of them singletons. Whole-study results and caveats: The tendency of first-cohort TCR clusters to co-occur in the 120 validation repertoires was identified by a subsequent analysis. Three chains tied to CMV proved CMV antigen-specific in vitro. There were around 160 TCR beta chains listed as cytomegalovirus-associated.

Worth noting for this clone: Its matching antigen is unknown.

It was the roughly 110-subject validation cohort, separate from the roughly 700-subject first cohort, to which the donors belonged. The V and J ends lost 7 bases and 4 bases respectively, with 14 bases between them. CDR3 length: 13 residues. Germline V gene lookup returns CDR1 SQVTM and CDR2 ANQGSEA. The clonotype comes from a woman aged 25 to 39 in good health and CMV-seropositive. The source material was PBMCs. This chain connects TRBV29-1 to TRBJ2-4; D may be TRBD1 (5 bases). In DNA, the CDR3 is TGCAGCGCCCTCAGGGATGAAAAAAACATTCAGTACTTC. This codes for CSALRDEKNIQYF. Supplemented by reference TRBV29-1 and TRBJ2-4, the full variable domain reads SAVISQKPSRDICQRGTSLTIQCQVDSQVTMMFWYRQQPGQSLTLIATANQGSEATYESGFVIDKFPISRPNLTFSTLTVSNMSPEDSSIYLCSALRDEKNIQYFGAGTRLSVL.